The sequence of this T cell receptor beta chain was determined in a study of response to subunit inactivated influenza vaccine. Broader study findings: It was the authors' suggestion that each seasonal influenza vaccination recruits few new T cells.

This clonotype was recorded a few times. Its matching antigen is unknown. TCRdb called the RT-PCR reads again in MiXCR, with one record for every CDR3 protein. There are fewer than 350,000 distinct CDR3 sequences in the sample; about a fifth occur only once, and approximately 10% lies in the top ten. The sequence was obtained from a man aged 50 to 69 who received an inactivated influenza vaccine. The sequenced sample was PBMCs from blood, obtained less than 22 months after vaccination.

CDR3 loop: CASSLTGADYTF. CDR3 in DNA: TGTGCCAGCAGCTTAACGGGAGCCGACTACACCTTC. The V gene is TRBV7-2, the J gene TRBJ1-2; D is unclear. CDR1 is SGHTA and CDR2 is FQGNSA in the germline V gene. V lost 2 bases and J lost 10, with 11 bases in between. This CDR3 contains 12 residues. The complete variable domain, with remaining parts taken from reference TRBV7-2 and TRBJ1-2, reads GAGVSQSPSNKVTEKGKDVELRCDPISGHTALYWYRQSLGQGLEFLIYFQGNSAPDKSGLPSDRFSAERTGGSVSTLTIQRTQQEDSAVYLCASSLTGADYTFGSGTRLTVV.